This is a list of T cell receptor beta chains from one sample in a study of blood T cell repertoires in COVID-19. Assay: immunoSEQ multiplex PCR; the TCRdb copy retains only in-frame clones and omits some. This sample carries approximately 120,000 clones, roughly 88% of them seen once, and the ten largest clones take roughly 5.4%. The sequencing sample was made of peripheral blood. Receptor source: a human donor in a cohort sampled during active COVID-19. Each CDR3 is given with its conserved first and last residue. The D gene is left open where the match is weak. Clone size appears in some rows only: once, few, many, or a class for an expanded clone.

d_gene: TRBD1
j_gene: TRBJ1-6
v_gene: TRBV11-2
abundance: -
CDR3aa: CASLTGASSYNSPLHF
CDR3nt: TGTGCCAGCCTTACAGGGGCCAGCTCCTATAATTCACCCCTCCACTTT

d_gene: TRBD1
j_gene: TRBJ2-7
v_gene: TRBV6-6
abundance: -
CDR3aa: CASSRPGQGWTYEQYF
CDR3nt: TGTGCCAGCAGTCGGCCGGGACAGGGCTGGACCTACGAGCAGTACTTC

d_gene: -
j_gene: TRBJ2-3
v_gene: TRBV20-1
abundance: -
CDR3aa: CSATGPDTQYF
CDR3nt: TGCAGTGCTACAGGGCCAGATACGCAGTATTTT

d_gene: TRBD2
j_gene: TRBJ2-7
v_gene: TRBV6-5
abundance: once
CDR3aa: CASRSGLAAYEQYF
CDR3nt: TGTGCCAGCAGATCGGGACTAGCGGCCTACGAGCAGTACTTC

d_gene: TRBD2
j_gene: TRBJ2-2
v_gene: TRBV29-1
abundance: -
CDR3aa: CSGRLAGANTGELFF
CDR3nt: TGCAGCGGTCGACTAGCGGGAGCGAACACCGGGGAGCTGTTTTTT

d_gene: -
j_gene: TRBJ2-1
v_gene: TRBV9
abundance: -
CDR3aa: CASSVWETSNNEQFF
CDR3nt: TGTGCCAGCAGCGTATGGGAAACTAGTAACAATGAGCAGTTCTTC

d_gene: -
j_gene: TRBJ2-3
v_gene: TRBV7-2
abundance: -
CDR3aa: CASQIAGTDTQYF
CDR3nt: TGTGCCAGCCAAATAGCGGGCACAGATACGCAGTATTTT

d_gene: -
j_gene: TRBJ1-2
v_gene: TRBV7-2
abundance: -
CDR3aa: CASSSRRGDYGYTF
CDR3nt: TGTGCCAGCAGTTCTCGCAGGGGCGACTATGGCTACACCTTC

d_gene: TRBD1
j_gene: TRBJ2-7
v_gene: TRBV15
abundance: -
CDR3aa: CATSRDVTGTGFSYEQYF
CDR3nt: TGTGCCACCAGCAGAGACGTGACCGGGACAGGGTTCTCCTACGAGCAGTACTTC

d_gene: TRBD2
j_gene: TRBJ2-4
v_gene: TRBV27
abundance: -
CDR3aa: CASSRRFPGGRADIQYF
CDR3nt: TGTGCCAGCAGTCGGCGGTTTCCTGGCGGGAGGGCAGACATTCAGTACTTC

d_gene: -
j_gene: TRBJ2-1
v_gene: TRBV6-5
abundance: -
CDR3aa: CASTLTGRGSEQFF
CDR3nt: TGTGCCAGCACCCTGACAGGGCGGGGCAGTGAGCAGTTCTTC

d_gene: TRBD1
j_gene: TRBJ1-1
v_gene: TRBV7-2
abundance: once
CDR3aa: CASSLDRVPIF
CDR3nt: TGTGCCAGCAGCTTGGACAGGGTTCCTATCTTT

d_gene: TRBD1
j_gene: TRBJ2-2
v_gene: TRBV19
abundance: -
CDR3aa: CASTTPGTGNTGELFF
CDR3nt: TGTGCCAGTACCACCCCCGGGACAGGGAACACCGGGGAGCTGTTTTTT

d_gene: TRBD2
j_gene: TRBJ2-7
v_gene: TRBV6-5
abundance: few
CDR3aa: CASSFRTSGEEQYF
CDR3nt: TGTGCCAGCAGCTTCCGGACTAGCGGCGAAGAGCAGTACTTC

d_gene: -
j_gene: TRBJ2-7
v_gene: TRBV4-3
abundance: -
CDR3aa: CASSQTDRTPGGEQYF
CDR3nt: TGCGCCAGCAGCCAGACGGACAGGACCCCCGGGGGAGAGCAGTACTTC

d_gene: TRBD2
j_gene: TRBJ2-7
v_gene: TRBV7-6
abundance: -
CDR3aa: CASSVPGVGGGYEQYF
CDR3nt: TGTGCCAGCAGCGTACCCGGTGTTGGCGGGGGCTACGAGCAGTACTTC

d_gene: -
j_gene: TRBJ1-2
v_gene: TRBV13
abundance: -
CDR3aa: CASSSPKPDRPSFYGYTF
CDR3nt: TGTGCCAGCAGCTCGCCCAAGCCAGACAGGCCCTCTTTCTATGGCTACACCTTC

d_gene: -
j_gene: TRBJ2-1
v_gene: TRBV19
abundance: -
CDR3aa: CASSMVGSSYNEQFF
CDR3nt: TGTGCCAGTAGTATGGTGGGGAGCTCCTACAATGAGCAGTTCTTC

d_gene: TRBD1
j_gene: TRBJ2-1
v_gene: TRBV5-1
abundance: -
CDR3aa: CASSPYGQGNEQFF
CDR3nt: TGCGCCAGCAGCCCCTACGGACAGGGCAATGAGCAGTTCTTC

d_gene: -
j_gene: TRBJ2-7
v_gene: TRBV4-2
abundance: few
CDR3aa: CASSQGNLGASYEQYF
CDR3nt: TGTGCCAGCAGCCAAGGAAATCTTGGGGCATCCTACGAGCAGTACTTC

d_gene: TRBD2
j_gene: TRBJ2-5
v_gene: TRBV18
abundance: -
CDR3aa: CASSPPRLAGEKETQYF
CDR3nt: TGTGCCAGCTCTCCCCCCCGACTAGCGGGAGAGAAAGAGACCCAGTACTTC

d_gene: -
j_gene: TRBJ1-1
v_gene: TRBV7-9
abundance: few
CDR3aa: CASSPRQEMNTEAFF
CDR3nt: TGTGCCAGCAGCCCCCGACAGGAAATGAACACTGAAGCTTTCTTT

d_gene: -
j_gene: TRBJ2-5
v_gene: TRBV28
abundance: -
CDR3aa: CASSLDSAQETQYF
CDR3nt: TGTGCCAGCAGTTTGGACAGCGCACAAGAGACCCAGTACTTC

d_gene: -
j_gene: TRBJ2-3
v_gene: TRBV19
abundance: -
CDR3aa: CASSITSYTADTQYF
CDR3nt: TGTGCCAGTAGTATAACTAGCTATACAGCCGATACGCAGTATTTT

d_gene: -
j_gene: TRBJ2-5
v_gene: TRBV6-5
abundance: -
CDR3aa: CASRIPGQETQYF
CDR3nt: TGTGCCAGCAGGATTCCAGGCCAAGAGACCCAGTACTTC

d_gene: -
j_gene: TRBJ2-7
v_gene: TRBV30
abundance: -
CDR3aa: CAGDEGGSGQYF
CDR3nt: TGTGCCGGAGACGAGGGTGGGTCCGGGCAGTACTTC

d_gene: TRBD1
j_gene: TRBJ2-2
v_gene: TRBV9
abundance: -
CDR3aa: CASSVATGGQTTYNTGELFF
CDR3nt: TGTGCCAGCAGCGTAGCTACAGGGGGACAGACGACCTATAACACCGGGGAGCTGTTTTTT

d_gene: TRBD2
j_gene: TRBJ2-3
v_gene: TRBV4-1
abundance: -
CDR3aa: CASSLRLAGDTDTQYF
CDR3nt: TGCGCCAGCAGCCTCCGACTAGCGGGAGACACAGATACGCAGTATTTT

d_gene: -
j_gene: TRBJ2-1
v_gene: TRBV12-3/TRBV12-4
abundance: -
CDR3aa: CASSSVRPAREFF
CDR3nt: TGTGCCAGCAGCTCCGTTCGCCCCGCGCGGGAGTTCTTC

d_gene: -
j_gene: TRBJ2-2
v_gene: TRBV10-1
abundance: few
CDR3aa: CASRGSGEGNTGELFF
CDR3nt: TGCGCCAGCAGGGGTTCGGGGGAAGGGAACACCGGGGAGCTGTTTTTT

d_gene: TRBD2
j_gene: TRBJ2-1
v_gene: TRBV3-1/TRBV3-2
abundance: -
CDR3aa: CASSLLSGTREQFF
CDR3nt: TGTGCCAGCAGCCTCCTATCCGGGACTAGGGAGCAGTTCTTC

d_gene: TRBD2
j_gene: TRBJ2-1
v_gene: TRBV7-2
abundance: -
CDR3aa: CASSARTSGNEQFF
CDR3nt: TGTGCCAGCAGCGCAAGGACTAGCGGGAATGAGCAGTTCTTC

d_gene: -
j_gene: TRBJ1-1
v_gene: TRBV30
abundance: -
CDR3aa: CGVDMLLGGEAFF
CDR3nt: TGTGGAGTTGACATGTTGTTAGGGGGTGAAGCTTTCTTT

d_gene: -
j_gene: TRBJ1-2
v_gene: TRBV4-1
abundance: -
CDR3aa: CASSQEDTYYGYTF
CDR3nt: TGCGCCAGCAGCCAAGAGGACACCTACTATGGCTACACCTTC

d_gene: TRBD2
j_gene: TRBJ2-2
v_gene: TRBV28
abundance: -
CDR3aa: CASSRREAPGELFF
CDR3nt: TGTGCCAGCAGTAGACGGGAGGCCCCCGGGGAGCTGTTTTTT

d_gene: -
j_gene: TRBJ2-1
v_gene: TRBV7-9
abundance: few
CDR3aa: CASSSRDLRYNEQFF
CDR3nt: TGTGCCAGCAGCTCCCGGGACTTACGATACAATGAGCAGTTCTTC

d_gene: -
j_gene: TRBJ1-1
v_gene: TRBV19
abundance: -
CDR3aa: CASSIRENTEAFF
CDR3nt: TGTGCCAGTAGTATTCGGGAGAACACTGAAGCTTTCTTT

d_gene: -
j_gene: TRBJ2-3
v_gene: TRBV27
abundance: -
CDR3aa: CASSRSESTDTQYF
CDR3nt: TGTGCCAGCAGTCGGTCCGAAAGCACAGATACGCAGTATTTT

d_gene: TRBD2
j_gene: TRBJ2-3
v_gene: TRBV5-1
abundance: -
CDR3aa: CASSRPGLAPSGPTDTQYF
CDR3nt: TGCGCCAGCAGTCGTCCGGGACTAGCTCCCAGCGGGCCCACAGATACGCAGTATTTT

d_gene: -
j_gene: TRBJ2-2
v_gene: TRBV5-1
abundance: -
CDR3aa: CASSGGSLDTGELFF
CDR3nt: TGCGCCAGCAGCGGGGGCTCCCTGGACACCGGGGAGCTGTTTTTT

d_gene: TRBD2
j_gene: TRBJ2-3
v_gene: TRBV7-6
abundance: -
CDR3aa: CASSLRTSGFTDTQYF
CDR3nt: TGTGCCAGCAGCCTTCGGACTAGCGGTTTCACAGATACGCAGTATTTT

d_gene: TRBD1
j_gene: TRBJ2-7
v_gene: TRBV3-1/TRBV3-2
abundance: once
CDR3aa: CASSQRDRVYEQYF
CDR3nt: TGTGCCAGCAGCCAACGGGACAGGGTTTACGAGCAGTACTTC

d_gene: -
j_gene: TRBJ2-5
v_gene: TRBV7-8
abundance: -
CDR3aa: CASSLPQLQETQYF
CDR3nt: TGTGCCAGCAGCTTGCCACAGCTCCAAGAGACCCAGTACTTC

d_gene: -
j_gene: TRBJ1-2
v_gene: TRBV5-1
abundance: -
CDR3aa: CASSLEQGPPYGYTF
CDR3nt: TGCGCCAGCAGCTTGGAACAGGGCCCCCCTTATGGCTACACCTTC

d_gene: TRBD2
j_gene: TRBJ2-7
v_gene: TRBV29-1
abundance: -
CDR3aa: CSVEGLAGEDEQYF
CDR3nt: TGCAGCGTTGAAGGCCTAGCGGGAGAAGACGAGCAGTACTTC

d_gene: TRBD1
j_gene: TRBJ1-2
v_gene: TRBV5-4
abundance: few
CDR3aa: CASSLGGGADYGYTF
CDR3nt: TGTGCCAGCAGCTTGGGAGGGGGCGCCGACTATGGCTACACCTTC

d_gene: -
j_gene: TRBJ1-2
v_gene: TRBV9
abundance: -
CDR3aa: CASSPPRPFEGYTF
CDR3nt: TGTGCCAGCAGCCCCCCGAGGCCCTTTGAGGGCTACACCTTC

d_gene: TRBD1
j_gene: TRBJ2-3
v_gene: TRBV7-9
abundance: -
CDR3aa: CASSSDRGGRSTQYF
CDR3nt: TGTGCCAGCAGCTCGGACAGGGGAGGAAGAAGTACGCAGTATTTT

d_gene: -
j_gene: TRBJ2-6
v_gene: TRBV7-2
abundance: -
CDR3aa: CASSPQASGANVLTF
CDR3nt: TGTGCCAGCAGCCCCCAGGCTTCCGGGGCCAACGTCCTGACTTTC

d_gene: -
j_gene: TRBJ1-1
v_gene: TRBV7-3
abundance: -
CDR3aa: CASIPYPGGEAFF
CDR3nt: TGTGCCAGCATCCCCTATCCCGGGGGGGAAGCTTTCTTT

d_gene: TRBD1
j_gene: TRBJ2-5
v_gene: TRBV5-1
abundance: -
CDR3aa: CASSAGQGGETQYF
CDR3nt: TGCGCCAGCAGCGCGGGACAGGGTGGGGAGACCCAGTACTTC

d_gene: -
j_gene: TRBJ2-7
v_gene: TRBV10-1
abundance: -
CDR3aa: CASSDDSAYEQYF
CDR3nt: TGCGCCAGCAGTGACGACAGCGCCTACGAGCAGTACTTC